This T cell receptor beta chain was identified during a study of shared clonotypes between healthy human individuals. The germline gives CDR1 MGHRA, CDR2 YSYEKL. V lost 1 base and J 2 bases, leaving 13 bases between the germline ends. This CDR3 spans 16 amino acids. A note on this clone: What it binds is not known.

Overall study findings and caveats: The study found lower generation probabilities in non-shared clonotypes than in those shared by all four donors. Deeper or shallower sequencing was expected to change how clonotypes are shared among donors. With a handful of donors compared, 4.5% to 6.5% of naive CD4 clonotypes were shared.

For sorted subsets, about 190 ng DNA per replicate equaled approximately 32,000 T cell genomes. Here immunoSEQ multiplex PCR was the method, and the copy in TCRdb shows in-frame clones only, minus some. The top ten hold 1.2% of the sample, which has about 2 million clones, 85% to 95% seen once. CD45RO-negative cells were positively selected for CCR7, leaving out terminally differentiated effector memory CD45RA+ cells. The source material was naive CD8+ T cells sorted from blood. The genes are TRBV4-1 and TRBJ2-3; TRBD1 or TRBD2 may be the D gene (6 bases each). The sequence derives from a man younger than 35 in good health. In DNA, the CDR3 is TGCGCCAGCAGCCAAGTGGCGAGGGGGGCCACAGATACGCAGTATTTT. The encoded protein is CASSQVARGATDTQYF.